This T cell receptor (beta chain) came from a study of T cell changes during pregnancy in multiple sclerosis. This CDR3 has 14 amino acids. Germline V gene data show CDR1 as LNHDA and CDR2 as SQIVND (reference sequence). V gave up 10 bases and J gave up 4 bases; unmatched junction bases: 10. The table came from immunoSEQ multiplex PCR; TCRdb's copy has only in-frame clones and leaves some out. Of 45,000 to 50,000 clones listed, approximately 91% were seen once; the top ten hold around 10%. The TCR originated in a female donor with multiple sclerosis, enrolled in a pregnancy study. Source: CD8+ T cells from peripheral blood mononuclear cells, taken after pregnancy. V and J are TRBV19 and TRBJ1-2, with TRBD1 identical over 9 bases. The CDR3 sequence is CATKPGQGLYGYTF. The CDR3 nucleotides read TGTGCCACTAAACCGGGACAGGGACTCTATGGCTACACCTTC.